The source of this TCR beta chain is a study of blood T cell repertoires in COVID-19. Study-wide context: Sources were T cells, B-cell-depleted T cells, or PBMCs; the material itself was cDNA or gDNA.

As handled by the study authors: Counts of nucleated cells, estimated from reference gene primer amplification, were obtained. Sequencing used immunoSEQ multiplex PCR; TCRdb keeps in-frame clones, though not all of them. V, J and clone size were drawn from that table, and D and trimming were deduced from the DNA. The repertoire holds about 83,000 clones, with about 88% as singletons. V gave up 2 bases and J gave up 12 bases, with 8 bases separating them. This CDR3 contains 11 residues. This clone occurred once. The clonotype was recovered from an elderly man with active or convalescent COVID-19. Sequencing was done on a sample of peripheral blood. The chain carries TRBV12-3 or TRBV12-4 and TRBJ1-5; D might be TRBD1 (5 bases). The CDR3 is CASSLTGFQHF. DNA for the CDR3: TGTGCCAGCAGTTTAACAGGTTTCCAGCATTTT.